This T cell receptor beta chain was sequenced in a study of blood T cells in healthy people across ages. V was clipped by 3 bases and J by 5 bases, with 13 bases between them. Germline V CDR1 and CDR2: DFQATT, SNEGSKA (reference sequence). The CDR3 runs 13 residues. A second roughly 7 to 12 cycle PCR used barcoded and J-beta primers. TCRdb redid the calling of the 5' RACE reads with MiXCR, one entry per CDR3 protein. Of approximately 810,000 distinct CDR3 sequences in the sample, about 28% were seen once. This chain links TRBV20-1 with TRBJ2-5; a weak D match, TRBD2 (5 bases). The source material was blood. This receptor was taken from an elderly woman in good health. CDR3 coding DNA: TGCAGTGCTAGTAAGGTTAGCGCTGAGACCCAGTACTTC. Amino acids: CSASKVSAETQYF.